Following are 7 T cell receptor beta chains from one sample sequenced in a study of cytomegalovirus exposure and HLA in healthy donors (dated by TCRdb to between 2016 and 2019). Receptor libraries were prepared by the immunoSEQ multiplex PCR assay. For the multiplex PCR, a mixture combining 60 forward primers for TCR Vbeta segments and 13 reverse primers for TCR Jbeta segments was used. TCRdb provides this immuneACCESS table in a form limited to in-frame rearrangements. Some clones are lacking; in checked studies, under half of them reflect an unresolved V gene, and why the rest are absent is not known. The sample table shows about 140,000 clones, and around 75% are seen once. The ten largest account for approximately 3% of the sample. Input material: PBMCs. These receptors came from a female donor in good health and CMV-seronegative.

The chain uses TRBV5-3 and TRBJ1-1; TRBD1 matches 7 bases. Being an ORF, TRBV5-3 has a function that is uncertain. This CDR3 region has 13 residues. Germline trimming cut 3 bases from V and 5 bases from J; bases unmatched to any gene: 4. This CDR3 reads CARSSDRDTEAFF. The CDR3 DNA follows: TGTGCCAGAAGCTCCGACAGGGATACTGAAGCTTTCTTT.

The chain combines TRBV11-2 with TRBJ1-2; perhaps TRBD1 as D (6 bases). The germline V and J ends were trimmed by 1 base and 4 bases, with 10 bases remaining between them. Germline V gene sequence: CDR1 SGHAT, CDR2 FQNNGV. The length of the CDR3 is 14 residues. The CDR3 region is CASSLGQGRYGYTF. DNA of the CDR3: TGTGCCAGCAGCTTAGGGCAGGGGCGCTATGGCTACACCTTC.

The chain couples TRBV5-3 to TRBJ2-4, with 10 bases identical to TRBD2. TRBV5-3 is assigned to the ORF class and has an uncertain function. The V segment lost 6 bases and the J segment 6 bases; nucleotides outside the gene matches: 6. CDR3 length: 14 residues. The CDR3 nucleotides read TGTGCCAGAACGGAGCGGGGGGGCGTAAACATTCAGTACTTC. Its protein is CARTERGGVNIQYF.

This chain uses TRBV29-1 with TRBJ2-2, with D possibly matching TRBD1 (5 bases). V gave up 7 bases and J gave up 2 bases, with 8 bases separating them. CDR1 SQVTM and CDR2 ANQGSEA come from the germline V gene. CDR3 length: 12 residues. The CDR3 is CSGDSNTGELFF. CDR3 DNA sequence: TGCAGCGGCGACAGTAACACCGGGGAGCTGTTTTTT.

This rearrangement joins TRBV30 to TRBJ1-5; TRBD1 agrees at 8 bases. With 3 bases clipped from V and 3 bases from J, the junction kept 10 bases outside the gene matches. This CDR3 is 16 amino acids long. Germline CDR1 GTSNPN, CDR2 SVGIG (reference sequence). CDR3 amino acids: CAWSQGASSTNQPQHF. CDR3 coding DNA: TGTGCCTGGAGCCAGGGGGCCTCGTCGACCAATCAGCCCCAGCATTTT.

The chain has TRBV28 and TRBJ2-3; 9 nucleotides align to TRBD2. Looked up from germline, CDR1 is MDHEN and CDR2 is SYDVKM. V shed 7 bases and J 2 bases; nucleotides not matched to a gene: 4. This CDR3 is 14 amino acids long. CDR3 in DNA: TGTGCCAGCAAAGCGGGGGGTACCACAGATACGCAGTATTTT. Translation: CASKAGGTTDTQYF.

This chain connects TRBV6-1 to TRBJ2-7, with 9 nucleotides matching TRBD1. V lost 10 bases, J lost 2 bases, and 3 bases stayed unmatched. CDR3 length: 12 amino acids. Looked up from germline, CDR1 is MNHNS and CDR2 is SASEGT. CDR3 sequence reads: CATRTGAYEQYF. The CDR3 DNA sequence: TGTGCCACCAGGACAGGGGCCTACGAGCAGTACTTC.